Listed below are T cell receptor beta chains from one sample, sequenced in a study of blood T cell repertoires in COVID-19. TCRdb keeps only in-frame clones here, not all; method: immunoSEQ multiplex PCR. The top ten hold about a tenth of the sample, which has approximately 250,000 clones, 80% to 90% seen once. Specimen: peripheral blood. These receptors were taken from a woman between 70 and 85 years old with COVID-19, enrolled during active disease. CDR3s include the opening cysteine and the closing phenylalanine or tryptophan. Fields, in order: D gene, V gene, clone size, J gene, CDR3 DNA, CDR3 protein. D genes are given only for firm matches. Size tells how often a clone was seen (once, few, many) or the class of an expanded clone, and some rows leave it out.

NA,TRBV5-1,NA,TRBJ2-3,TGCGCCAGCAGCTTCGGGGAGTGGGCAGATACGCAGTATTTT,CASSFGEWADTQYF
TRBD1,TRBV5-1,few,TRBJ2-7,TGCGCCAGCAGCTGGGAGGCGTCGACAGGGGGCCGGGAGCAGTACTTC,CASSWEASTGGREQYF
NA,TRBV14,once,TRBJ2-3,TGTGCCAGCAGCCGCCCTAAGTTGGCGCGGGGCACAGATACGCAGTATTTT,CASSRPKLARGTDTQYF
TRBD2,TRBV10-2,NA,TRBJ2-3,TGCGCCAGCCTAAGGAGCGGGAACACAGATACGCAGTATTTT,CASLRSGNTDTQYF
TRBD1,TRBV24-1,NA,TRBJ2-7,TGTGCCACCAGTGATTTGACCGGGACAGGGGGCCTGGACGAGCAGTACTTC,CATSDLTGTGGLDEQYF
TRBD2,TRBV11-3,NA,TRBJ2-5,TGTGCCAGCAGCTTTAGGAGCGGGGGTAGCCCAGAGACCCAGTACTTC,CASSFRSGGSPETQYF
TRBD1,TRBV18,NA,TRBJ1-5,TGTGCCAGCTCACTTAAGACAGGGCTCAATCAGCCCCAGCATTTT,CASSLKTGLNQPQHF
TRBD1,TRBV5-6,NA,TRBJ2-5,TGTGCCAGCAGTCGACAGGGGAGGATGGTCCAAGAGACCCAGTACTTC,CASSRQGRMVQETQYF
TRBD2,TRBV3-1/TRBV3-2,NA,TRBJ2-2,TGTGCCAGCAGCCAAGAGACTAGCGGGAAGTGGAACACCGGGGAGCTGTTTTTT,CASSQETSGKWNTGELFF
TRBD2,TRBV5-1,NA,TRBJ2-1,TGCGCCAGCAGCTCGGGACTAGCGGCGTTCTTC,CASSSGLAAFF
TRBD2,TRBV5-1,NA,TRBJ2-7,TGCGCCAGCAGTACTGGACTAGCGGGGTTCTACGAGCAGTACTTC,CASSTGLAGFYEQYF
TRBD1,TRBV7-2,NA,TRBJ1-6,TGTGCCAGCAGCTTTTATGGGACAGGGAAAAATTCACCCCTCCACTTT,CASSFYGTGKNSPLHF
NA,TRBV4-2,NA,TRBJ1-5,TGTGCCAGCAGCCAAGATCTACGCGGGGGGCAGCGCAATCAGCCCCAGCATTTT,CASSQDLRGGQRNQPQHF
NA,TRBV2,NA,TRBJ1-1,TGTGCCAGCAGGAGGGTGGGAAAGAACACTGAAGCTTTCTTT,CASRRVGKNTEAFF
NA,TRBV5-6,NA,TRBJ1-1,TGTGCCAGCAGCTTTATCCGGGGGAACACTGAAGCTTTCTTT,CASSFIRGNTEAFF
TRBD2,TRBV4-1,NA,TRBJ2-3,TGCGCCAGCAGTATTAGCGGGAGGAGAACAGATACGCAGTATTTT,CASSISGRRTDTQYF